At least ten counts were recorded for the clone carrying this T cell receptor (beta chain). Its antigen is as yet unknown. Other DNA sequences in this specimen translate into the identical CDR3. No treatment had been given to any patient before thyroid surgery. Per the original methods: Using the CDR3 differences seen across clinicopathological groups, the authors built a distant-metastasis classifier for papillary thyroid cancer, which was meant to discriminate distant-metastatic patients. TCRdb reprocessed the PCR reads using MiXCR. The authors' filters were not applied to this entry. The table shows under 55,000 clones, with approximately 19% occurring only once. This sample stems from a study of metastatic and nonmetastatic thyroid tumors. Study summary: Malignant and benign thyroid patients had repertoires compared in peripheral blood and tumor or nodule tissue.

Points from the study as a whole: Patients with malignant thyroid tumors reportedly had significantly higher TCR beta diversity than those with benign nodules, in blood and tumor.

Material for sequencing was blood. This sequence was found in a female donor with papillary thyroid cancer or a benign thyroid nodule (not recorded which). Some clones in this sample may be carry-over from other donors' samples.

Here the CDR3 reads CSARAPGPGAEFF. The CDR3 DNA follows: TGCAGTGCTAGAGCTCCCGGCCCCGGGGCTGAGTTCTTC. The V call is TRBV20-1, the J call TRBJ2-1; D assignment may be TRBD1 or TRBD2 (5 bases each). The CDR3 runs 13 residues. Trimming stripped 1 base from V and 14 bases from J, with 18 bases between. CDR1 DFQATT and CDR2 SNEGSKA come from the germline V gene (reference sequence).